This paragraph covers one TCR beta chain sequence. What it binds is not known. The data stem from a study of persistence of HIV-infected CD4 T cells. The overall study: Blood samples, up to roughly 200 mL, came from multiple time points, except two leukapheresis donors sampled once.

The V gene's germline CDR1 is SNHLY and CDR2 FYNNEI. Trimming removed 4 bases at V and 5 bases at J, with 14 bases between. The CDR3 has 14 amino acids. Sequencing used immunoSEQ version 4 in survey mode. TCRdb keeps only in-frame clones here, not all; method: immunoSEQ multiplex PCR. The table records tens of thousands of clones, 70% to 80% of them present only once. Study-wide points: Within sorted populations, more oligoclonal TCRs accompanied more oligoclonal proviruses. Rare CMV-responding cells carrying HIV-1 proviruses were not analyzed separately for TCR. Degenerate expanded CDR3beta sequences were enriched among CMV- and Gag-responding cells.

Lysates of CMV-infected fibroblasts at 10 ug/mL stimulated these cells. CD40L-negative CD69-negative CD45RO-high memory CD4+ T cells were sorted as populations depleted of antigen-responding cells. Sequencing was performed on CD4+ T cells sorted from PBMCs after approximately 19-hour stimulation, taken from a patient who received antiretroviral therapy. The chain is built from TRBV2 and TRBJ2-5; D possibly corresponds to TRBD1 (5 bases). The TCR sequence derives from an adult man with HIV who was CMV-seropositive. CDR3 amino acids: CASSVRAVGETQYF. Written as DNA, the CDR3 is TGTGCCAGCAGTGTCAGGGCAGTGGGGGAGACCCAGTACTTC.